This T cell receptor beta chain was sequenced for a study of blood T cells in healthy people across ages. Through a sample-barcoded 5' primer and a J-beta primer mix, a second PCR was run for 7 to 11 cycles. Researchers report that each sample yielded at least 2.5 million CDR3-containing paired-end reads. TCRdb processed the 5' RACE reads anew with MiXCR; each CDR3 protein has one entry. The table lists hundreds of thousands of distinct CDR3 sequences, approximately 24% of them singletons, with 2.5% to 3.5% in the top ten. The CDR3 is 14 amino acids. The germline V and J ends were trimmed by 3 bases and 0 bases, with 11 bases remaining between them. Germline CDR1 SQVTM, CDR2 ANQGSEA. These data were also reused for a study on T cells of mothers and their children.

The receptor was isolated from a boy younger than 18 in good health. This rearrangement joins TRBV29-1 to TRBJ1-1; D call uncertain. The material sequenced was blood. CDR3 region: CSVELAGMNTEAFF. CDR3 coding DNA: TGCAGCGTTGAGTTAGCTGGGATGAACACTGAAGCTTTCTTT.